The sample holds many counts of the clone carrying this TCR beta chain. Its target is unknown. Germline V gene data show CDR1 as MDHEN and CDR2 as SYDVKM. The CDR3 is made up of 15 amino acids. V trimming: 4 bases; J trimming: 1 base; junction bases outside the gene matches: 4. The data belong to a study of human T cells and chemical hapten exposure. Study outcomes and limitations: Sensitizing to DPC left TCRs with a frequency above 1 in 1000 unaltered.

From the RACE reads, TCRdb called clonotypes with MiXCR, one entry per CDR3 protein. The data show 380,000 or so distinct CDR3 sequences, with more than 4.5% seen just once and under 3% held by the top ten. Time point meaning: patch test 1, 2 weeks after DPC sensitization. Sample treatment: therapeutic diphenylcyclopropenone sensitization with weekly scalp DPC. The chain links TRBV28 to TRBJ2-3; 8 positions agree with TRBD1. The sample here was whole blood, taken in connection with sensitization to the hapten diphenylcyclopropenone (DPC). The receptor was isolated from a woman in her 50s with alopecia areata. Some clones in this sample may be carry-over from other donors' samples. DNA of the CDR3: TGTGCCAGCAGTTCAGGACAGGGAGGCACAGATACGCAGTATTTT. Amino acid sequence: CASSSGQGGTDTQYF. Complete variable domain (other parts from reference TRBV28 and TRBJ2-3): DVKVTQSSRYLVKRTGEKVFLECVQDMDHENMFWYRQDPGLGLRLIYFSYDVKMKEKGDIPEGYSVSREKKERFSLILESASTNQTSMYLCASSSGQGGTDTQYFGPGTRLTVL.